A single sample is the source of the 23 T cell receptor beta chains below, sequenced in a study of Graves' ophthalmopathy and Graves' hyperthyroidism. The authors amplified TCR beta CDR3 regions, and they did so from RNA transcripts for repertoire sequencing. HTBI-primed first-round RT-PCR preceded second-round multiplex PCR. MiXCR was run by TCRdb on the multiplex PCR reads, yielding one entry per CDR3 protein. In the table there are around 1.1 million distinct CDR3 sequences, about 40% of which are singletons. The sample comprised peripheral blood or thyroid tissue (not recorded which). These receptors originate from an adult man with Graves' hyperthyroidism.

This clonotype appeared many times. J is TRBJ1-4 and V is TRBV7-9; TRBD1 aligns across 7 bases. V shed 7 bases and J 8 bases; nucleotides not matched to a gene: 13. CDR1 and CDR2 from the germline V gene are SEHNR and FQNEAQ (reference sequence). The CDR3 runs to 15 residues. The CDR3 nucleotides are TGTGCCAGCAAACCACAGGGGTTGCTCGGAGAAAAACTGTTTTTT. Residues: CASKPQGLLGEKLFF.

This clonotype was counted many times. The gene calls are TRBV2 and TRBJ2-2; D unresolved. The germline V and J ends were trimmed by 8 bases and 5 bases, with 6 bases remaining between them. Germline CDR1 reads SNHLY; CDR2 reads FYNNEI. The CDR3 consists of 11 residues. CDR3 sequence reads: CASHYTGELFF. CDR3 nucleotide sequence: TGTGCCAGCCATTATACCGGGGAGCTGTTTTTT.

There are many counts of this clonotype. The chain carries TRBV5-1 and TRBJ2-7; the match to TRBD2 covers 8 bases. Trimming removed 2 bases from V and 5 bases from J; junction bases left unmatched: 9. Germline V gene data show CDR1 as SGHRS and CDR2 as YFSETQ. The CDR3 is 15 residues long. The CDR3 here is CASSFSAREADEQYF. The DNA for the CDR3 is TGCGCCAGCAGCTTTTCGGCGCGGGAGGCCGACGAGCAGTACTTC.

This clonotype was counted once. This rearrangement joins TRBV20-1 to TRBJ1-1; maybe TRBD1 (5 bases). The CDR3 is made up of 13 amino acids. V gave up 4 bases and J gave up 4 bases, with 13 bases separating them. Germline V gene lookup returns CDR1 DFQATT and CDR2 SNEGSKA (reference sequence). The CDR3 DNA reads as TGCAGTGCTACCTTCGTGAGGGGCACTGAAGCTTTCTTT. It encodes CSATFVRGTEAFF.

The chain is built from TRBV7-3 and TRBJ2-7, with 10 bases fitting TRBD2. CDR1 is SGHTA and CDR2 is FQGTGA in the germline V gene. CDR3 length: 15 amino acids. V shed 2 bases and J 5 bases; nucleotides not matched to a gene: 6. The CDR3 reads CASSLGGGTSDEQYF. For the CDR3, the DNA is TGTGCCAGCAGCTTAGGCGGGGGGACTAGCGACGAGCAGTACTTC.

This clonotype was detected many times. The chain carries TRBV20-1 and TRBJ1-4; D call uncertain. Trimming took 0 bases from V and 5 from J, leaving 7 bases between them. Germline V lookup: CDR1 DFQATT, CDR2 SNEGSKA (reference sequence). This CDR3 has 13 amino acids. CDR3 residues: CSARDTANEKLFF. CDR3 nucleotide sequence: TGCAGTGCTAGAGATACGGCGAATGAAAAACTGTTTTTT.

This clonotype came up many times. This chain links TRBV19 with TRBJ1-5; no firm D call. V dropped 3 bases and J dropped 3 bases, with 9 bases sitting between them. Germline V gives CDR1 LNHDA, CDR2 SQIVND (reference sequence). The CDR3 totals 14 residues. In nucleotides, the CDR3 is TGTGCCAGTAGTATGCCACTCTCCAATCAGCCCCAGCATTTT. It yields the protein CASSMPLSNQPQHF.

This rearrangement joins TRBV10-3 to TRBJ1-5; D not resolved. Looked up from germline, CDR1 is ENHRY and CDR2 is SYGVKD. The CDR3 is 14 residues long. V lost 11 bases and J 2 bases, leaving 16 bases between the germline ends. The CDR3 DNA is TGTGCCGGCAGTTCTAACTTCGGCAATCAGCCCCAGCATTTT. It encodes CAGSSNFGNQPQHF.

This clonotype showed up many times. The V call is TRBV12-3 or TRBV12-4, the J call TRBJ2-7; D may correspond to TRBD1 or TRBD2 (6 bases each). V lost 8 bases, J lost 4 bases, and 15 bases lay in between. The CDR3 loop spans 13 amino acids. The CDR3 spells CASGPGGLYEQYF. In DNA form, the CDR3 reads TGTGCCAGCGGTCCTGGGGGGCTTTACGAGCAGTACTTC.

This clonotype has a count of ten or more. The CDR3 reads CAISADRVTGELFF. CDR3 sequence (DNA): TGTGCCATCAGTGCCGACAGGGTCACCGGGGAGCTGTTTTTT. The genes are TRBV10-3 and TRBJ2-2; 7 nucleotides line up with TRBD1. The V and J ends lost 4 bases and 4 bases, in that order; junction bases with no gene match: 3. Germline CDR1 reads ENHRY; CDR2 reads SYGVKD. The CDR3 totals 14 residues.

This chain uses TRBV28 with TRBJ1-5, with D possibly matching TRBD1 (5 bases). The germline V gene encodes CDR1 MDHEN and CDR2 SYDVKM. Trimming took 7 bases from V and 4 from J, leaving 14 bases between them. The CDR3 has 14 amino acids. The CDR3 loop is CASTGTRPNQPQHF. The CDR3 coding sequence is TGTGCCAGCACCGGGACTCGACCTAATCAGCCCCAGCATTTT.

This clonotype was seen only a few times. V gene TRBV9 combines with J gene TRBJ2-7, with 7 bases matching TRBD2. Germline V gene data show CDR1 as SGDLS and CDR2 as YYNGEE. The length of the CDR3 is 13 residues. V lost 5 bases, J lost 9 bases, and 11 bases stayed unmatched. In DNA form, the CDR3 reads TGTGCCAGCAGTTATTTGGGGAGGGATGGGCAGTACTTC. Protein sequence: CASSYLGRDGQYF.

Regarding this clonotype: Relative to the germline gene, one junction end is altered; a read error may explain this. V and J are TRBV7-6 and TRBJ2-5; possibly TRBD2 for D (6 bases). The CDR3 loop spans 15 amino acids. The germline V gene encodes CDR1 SGHVS and CDR2 FNYEAQ. The CDR3 sequence is CASSLGLAFQGTQYF. The CDR3 bases are TGTGCCAGCAGCTTAGGGCTAGCGTTCCAAGGGACCCAGTACTTC. Full variable domain (remainder filled in from reference TRBV7-6 and TRBJ2-5): GAGVSQSPRYKVTKRGQDVALRCDPISGHVSLYWYRQALGQGPEFLTYFNYEAQQDKSGLPNDRFSAERPEGSISTLTIQRTEQRDSAMYRCASSLGLAFQGTQYFGPGTRLLVL.

This clonotype was observed at least ten times. The rearrangement links TRBV2 to TRBJ2-7; 8 bases agree with TRBD1. The CDR3 runs to 13 residues. Germline-derived CDR1 and CDR2 are SNHLY and FYNNEI. Unmatched junction bases numbered 8, after V lost 8 bases and J lost 5 bases. CDR3 in amino acids: CASGRQGINEQYF. The CDR3 nucleotides are TGTGCCAGCGGCAGACAGGGGATCAACGAGCAGTACTTC.

The V call is TRBV10-3, the J call TRBJ2-7; 14 bases agree with TRBD2. Germline-derived CDR1 and CDR2 are ENHRY and SYGVKD. This CDR3 region has 20 residues. The V and J ends lost 3 bases and 1 base, in that order; junction bases with no gene match: 14. CDR3 loop: CAISDPRIGTSGSLSYEQYF. The CDR3 region has the DNA TGTGCCATCAGTGACCCTCGAATAGGGACTAGCGGGAGCCTGTCCTACGAGCAGTACTTC.

This clonotype was detected many times. V gene TRBV29-1 combines with J gene TRBJ2-7, with 9 bases that match TRBD2. The CDR3 covers 13 residues. Trimming cost V 7 bases and J 6 bases; bases outside gene matches: 10. Germline lookup yields CDR1 SQVTM and CDR2 ANQGSEA. Here the CDR3 reads CSGKAGGHPEQYF. The CDR3 DNA follows: TGCAGCGGAAAAGCGGGAGGCCACCCCGAGCAGTACTTC.

The chain combines TRBV5-1 with TRBJ2-2; TRBD1 aligns across 8 bases. The V gene end was trimmed by 0 bases and the J gene end by 4 bases; junction bases not matched to a gene: 5. The CDR3 has 16 residues. Germline V gene sequence: CDR1 SGHRS, CDR2 YFSETQ. The CDR3 DNA reads as TGCGCCAGCAGCTTGGTTGGCAGGGGGCTCACCGGGGAGCTGTTTTTT. Translated: CASSLVGRGLTGELFF.

This clonotype has more than one count but fewer than ten. This chain connects TRBV2 to TRBJ1-5; D ambiguous. This CDR3 contains 14 residues. Per germline, CDR1 SNHLY and CDR2 FYNNEI. V lost 5 bases, J lost 0 bases, and 8 bases lay in between. CDR3 in amino acids: CASSNSHSNQPQHF. As DNA, the CDR3 is TGTGCCAGCAGTAACAGCCATAGCAATCAGCCCCAGCATTTT.

This sequence joins TRBV19 and TRBJ1-1, with D unresolved. Trimming took 3 bases from V and 7 from J, leaving 12 bases between them. Germline V gene sequence: CDR1 LNHDA, CDR2 SQIVND (reference sequence). CDR3 length: 13 residues. As DNA, the CDR3 is TGTGCCAGTAGTATCCAATTGGGTGTTGAAGCTTTCTTT. Protein sequence: CASSIQLGVEAFF.

A remark on this clonotype: A much more abundant neighbour one base away suggests this may be a read error. The V gene is TRBV7-2, the J gene TRBJ2-7; TRBD2 might be the D (6 bases). CDR3 length: 14 residues. Germline-derived CDR1 and CDR2 are SGHTA and FQGNSA. The CDR3 nucleotides are TGTGCCAGCAGCTTAGAGGTTAGCGGCTACGGGCAGTACTTC. Protein sequence: CASSLEVSGYGQYF.

The chain combines TRBV19 with TRBJ1-5; D might be TRBD1 (6 bases). V was trimmed by 7 bases and J by 7 bases, leaving 26 bases between them. Germline-derived CDR1 and CDR2 are LNHDA and SQIVND (reference sequence). The length of the CDR3 is 17 residues. The CDR3 DNA reads TGTGCCAGTACTACCGGTACAACAGGGAGTATTCAACAGCCCCAGCATTTT. Protein: CASTTGTTGSIQQPQHF.

This clonotype came up many times. V gene TRBV29-1 combines with J gene TRBJ1-5, with D uncertain. The germline CDR1 and CDR2 sequences are SQVTM and ANQGSEA. V lost 1 base, J lost 4 bases, and 8 bases lay in between. This CDR3 region has 13 residues. CDR3 sequence reads: CSVEGGRNQPQHF. For the CDR3, the DNA is TGCAGCGTTGAAGGGGGAAGGAATCAGCCCCAGCATTTT.

This clonotype has ten or more counts. This chain joins TRBV29-1 and TRBJ1-2; a possible D gene is TRBD1 (6 bases). Germline CDR1 and CDR2: SQVTM and ANQGSEA. V was clipped by 1 base and J by 4 bases, with 10 bases between them. The CDR3 runs to 13 residues. The DNA for the CDR3 is TGCAGCGTTGAAGGAACAGGGACCTATGGCTACACCTTC. Translation gives CSVEGTGTYGYTF. The full variable domain, completed using reference TRBV29-1 and TRBJ1-2, is SAVISQKPSRDICQRGTSLTIQCQVDSQVTMMFWYRQQPGQSLTLIATANQGSEATYESGFVIDKFPISRPNLTFSTLTVSNMSPEDSSIYLCSVEGTGTYGYTFGSGTRLTVV.